This T cell receptor (beta chain) derives from a study of T cell repertoires in aging, cancer and after chemotherapy. Overall study context: Pre- and post-chemotherapy samples were paired from glioblastoma patients treated with temozolomide-based therapy. The full dataset contained 9.1 million or so TCR reads. Study results and limitations: In each cancer cohort, median generation probability increased across chemotherapy, suggesting thymic output rebounded. The repertoire data cannot show anything about immunological memory following chemotherapy.

Rearranged V-D-J TRB sequences were amplified with a mixed TRB-A/B primer pool. One entry per CDR3 protein results from TCRdb running MiXCR on the multiplex PCR reads. The table has 15,000 to 20,000 distinct CDR3 sequences, less than 45% seen once. As concerns this clonotype: No antigen is known for it.

V was pared by 3 bases and J by 6 bases, with 22 bases of the junction left unmatched. This CDR3 is built from 19 residues. The germline V gene encodes CDR1 KGHSH and CDR2 LQKENI. Peripheral blood genomic DNA, not sorted cells or RNA, was the template. The TCR sequence derives from a human donor with a solid tumor. This chain connects TRBV18 to TRBJ2-7; the match to TRBD2 covers 8 bases. The sample taken for sequencing was blood. The chain's CDR3 is CASSPTFNSPLAGGGEQYF. The DNA of the CDR3 is TGTGCCAGCTCACCGACCTTTAACTCCCCCCTTGCGGGAGGTGGCGAGCAGTACTTC.